These T cell receptor beta chains were read from a single sample in a study of cytomegalovirus exposure and HLA in healthy donors. Measured with immunoSEQ multiplex PCR; TCRdb has only the in-frame clones, and not every one. The sample includes about 170,000 clones, about 86% seen only once; the top ten take roughly 5.7%. Sequencing used PBMCs. Source of these receptors: a woman in her thirties in good health and CMV-seronegative. The conserved cysteine and the conserved F or W are not part of the CDR3 here. Fields, in order: V gene, D gene, J gene, CDR3 protein. A D gene is named only where the DNA matches it firmly.

v_call: TRBV28; d_call: .; j_call: TRBJ2-5; cdr3_aa: ASSLNTLPGAETQY
v_call: TRBV7-2; d_call: TRBD1; j_call: TRBJ1-1; cdr3_aa: ASSEERFAGGTEAF
v_call: TRBV7-9; d_call: .; j_call: TRBJ1-1; cdr3_aa: ASSLVGVEEGNTEAF
v_call: TRBV7-2; d_call: TRBD1; j_call: TRBJ2-7; cdr3_aa: ASSFGTGTYEQY
v_call: TRBV5-6; d_call: TRBD1; j_call: TRBJ2-2; cdr3_aa: ASSPTGTGELF
v_call: TRBV7-8; d_call: .; j_call: TRBJ2-7; cdr3_aa: ASSYGDEQY
v_call: TRBV11-3; d_call: TRBD2; j_call: TRBJ2-1; cdr3_aa: ASSPYGRGSFYNEQF
v_call: TRBV9; d_call: TRBD1; j_call: TRBJ1-6; cdr3_aa: ASSVAGQGMGNSPLH
v_call: TRBV6-1; d_call: TRBD1; j_call: TRBJ2-7; cdr3_aa: ASSGRDRAYEQY
v_call: TRBV7-2; d_call: TRBD1; j_call: TRBJ2-7; cdr3_aa: ASSDSTGGSYEQY
v_call: TRBV27; d_call: .; j_call: TRBJ2-2; cdr3_aa: ASSEAGNTGELF
v_call: TRBV7-6; d_call: .; j_call: TRBJ2-5; cdr3_aa: ASRPQWGKETQY
v_call: TRBV6-6; d_call: TRBD1; j_call: TRBJ1-2; cdr3_aa: ASSSTGLDGYT
v_call: TRBV28; d_call: TRBD2; j_call: TRBJ2-5; cdr3_aa: ASSLGITGGTQY
v_call: TRBV2; d_call: .; j_call: TRBJ2-7; cdr3_aa: ASSEDSTYEQY
v_call: TRBV28; d_call: .; j_call: TRBJ1-5; cdr3_aa: ASSLNRVQPQH
v_call: TRBV7-2; d_call: .; j_call: TRBJ2-1; cdr3_aa: ASSLGGLGNEQF
v_call: TRBV10-3; d_call: .; j_call: TRBJ1-2; cdr3_aa: AIREGTFYGYT
v_call: TRBV28; d_call: TRBD1; j_call: TRBJ2-7; cdr3_aa: ASSGTGTGRREQY
v_call: TRBV19; d_call: TRBD1; j_call: TRBJ1-5; cdr3_aa: ASSPDRVQPQH
v_call: TRBV10-3; d_call: .; j_call: TRBJ1-6; cdr3_aa: AISDQGPRSPLH
v_call: TRBV5-6; d_call: TRBD2; j_call: TRBJ2-7; cdr3_aa: ASRNRGAGGSSSTYEQY
v_call: TRBV29-1; d_call: .; j_call: TRBJ2-7; cdr3_aa: SVCGDSSYEQY
v_call: TRBV7-6; d_call: .; j_call: TRBJ2-1; cdr3_aa: ASSLDQGNGEDNEQF
v_call: TRBV7-2; d_call: TRBD1; j_call: TRBJ2-7; cdr3_aa: ASSFDRGVVYEQY
v_call: TRBV27; d_call: .; j_call: TRBJ2-7; cdr3_aa: ASSSDTGGYEQY
v_call: TRBV5-6; d_call: .; j_call: TRBJ1-2; cdr3_aa: ASSLWGTYGYT
v_call: TRBV27; d_call: TRBD2; j_call: TRBJ2-5; cdr3_aa: ASRYRTSGVETQY
v_call: TRBV27; d_call: .; j_call: TRBJ2-1; cdr3_aa: ASSLSGPYNEQF
v_call: TRBV7-9; d_call: .; j_call: TRBJ2-3; cdr3_aa: ASSPPGRNTDTQY